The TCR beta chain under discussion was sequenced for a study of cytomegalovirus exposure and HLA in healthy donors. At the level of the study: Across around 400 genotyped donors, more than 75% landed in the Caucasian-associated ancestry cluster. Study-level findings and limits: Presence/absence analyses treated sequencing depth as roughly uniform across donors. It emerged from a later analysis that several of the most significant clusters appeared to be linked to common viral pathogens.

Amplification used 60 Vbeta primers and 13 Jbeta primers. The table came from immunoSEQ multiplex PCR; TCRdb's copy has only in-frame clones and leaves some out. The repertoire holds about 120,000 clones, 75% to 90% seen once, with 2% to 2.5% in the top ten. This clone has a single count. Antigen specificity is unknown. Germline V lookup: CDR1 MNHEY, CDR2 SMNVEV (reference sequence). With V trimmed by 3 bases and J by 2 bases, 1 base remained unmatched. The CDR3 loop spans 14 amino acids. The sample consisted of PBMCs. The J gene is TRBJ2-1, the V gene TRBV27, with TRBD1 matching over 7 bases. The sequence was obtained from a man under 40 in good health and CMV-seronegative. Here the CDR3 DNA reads TGTGCCAGCAGTTTCGGGACAGCCTACAATGAGCAGTTCTTC. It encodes CASSFGTAYNEQFF.